This entry features one T cell receptor (beta chain) sequence. No antigen is known for it. The record originates from a study of siplizumab effects on memory and regulatory T cells. Study results and caveats: Unstimulated naive T cells seemed to show more diversity than memory cells did, and they also seemed to be among the major contributors to the alloresponse.

Some clones are missing from TCRdb's copy, which holds only in-frame ones; the method was immunoSEQ multiplex PCR. The repertoire consists of approximately 92,000 clones, with roughly 94% occurring once and the leading ten covering approximately 1.5%. The TCR originated in a human donor in good health. The sample was non-Treg CD4+ T cells sorted from blood.

CDR3 sequence: CATKTGVGGYTF. For the CDR3, the DNA is TGTGCCACCAAGACAGGGGTTGGTGGCTACACCTTC. This rearrangement joins TRBV2 to TRBJ1-2; 8 nucleotides agree with TRBD1. CDR1 SNHLY and CDR2 FYNNEI come from the germline V gene. The CDR3 length is 12 residues. V lost 10 bases to trimming and J lost 7 bases; unmatched junction nucleotides: 8.